The entry below gives a single TCR beta chain sequence along with its context. Measured with immunoSEQ multiplex PCR; TCRdb has only the in-frame clones, and not every one. Of fewer than 500,000 clones in the sample, around 89% were seen once. This sample is drawn from a study of blood T cell repertoires in COVID-19. Study context: Specimens from acute and convalescent COVID-19 originated in the United States, Italy and Spain.

The CDR3 loop spans 15 amino acids. Per germline, CDR1 MGHDK and CDR2 SYGVNS. Trimming took 1 base from V and 7 from J; bases not matched to a gene: 6. This TCR was sampled from a woman under 40 with acute COVID-19. V and J are TRBV25-1 and TRBJ2-1, with 8 bases matching TRBD1. The source material was PBMCs or T cells enriched from blood (not recorded which). CDR3 region: CASSELQGVRNEQFF. CDR3 sequence (DNA): TGTGCCAGCAGTGAATTACAGGGGGTTCGGAATGAGCAGTTCTTC.